This TCR beta chain is from a study of T cell responses to AZD1222 COVID-19 vaccine. CDR1 GTSNPN and CDR2 SVGIG come from the germline V gene (reference sequence). V was pared by 2 bases and J by 3 bases, with 4 bases between. CDR3 length equals 12 residues. Using immunoSEQ multiplex PCR, the repertoire was profiled, and TCRdb retains in-frame clones only, with some absent. The sample records some 150,000 clones, over 85% being singletons. The material was peripheral blood, obtained on day 0 of AZD1222 vaccination. The clonotype was recovered from an adult in good health. This chain links TRBV30 with TRBJ1-4; D gene unclear. Here the CDR3 reads CAWSPSNEKLFF. The CDR3 DNA sequence: TGTGCCTGGAGTCCATCTAATGAAAAACTGTTTTTT.